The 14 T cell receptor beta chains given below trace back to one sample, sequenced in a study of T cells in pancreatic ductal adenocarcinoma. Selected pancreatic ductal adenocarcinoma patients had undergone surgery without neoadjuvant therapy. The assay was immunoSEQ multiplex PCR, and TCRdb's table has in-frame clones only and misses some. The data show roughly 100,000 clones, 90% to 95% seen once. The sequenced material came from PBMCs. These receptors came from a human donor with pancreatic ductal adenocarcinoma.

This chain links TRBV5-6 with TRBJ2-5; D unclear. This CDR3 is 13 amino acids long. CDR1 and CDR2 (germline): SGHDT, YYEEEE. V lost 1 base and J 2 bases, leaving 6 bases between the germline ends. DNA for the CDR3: TGTGCCAGCAGCTTGTTCCTACAAGAGACCCAGTACTTC. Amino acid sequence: CASSLFLQETQYF.

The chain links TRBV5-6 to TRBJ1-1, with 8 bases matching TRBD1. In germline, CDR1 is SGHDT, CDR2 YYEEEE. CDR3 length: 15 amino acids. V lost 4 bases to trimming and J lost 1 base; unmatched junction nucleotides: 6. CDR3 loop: CASSRQGLGNTEAFF. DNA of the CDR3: TGTGCCAGCAGCCGACAGGGGCTAGGGAACACTGAAGCTTTCTTT.

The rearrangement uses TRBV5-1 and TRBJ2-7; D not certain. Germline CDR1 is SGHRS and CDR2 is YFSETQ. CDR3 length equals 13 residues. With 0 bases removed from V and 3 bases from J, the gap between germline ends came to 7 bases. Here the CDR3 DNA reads TGCGCCAGCAGCTTGGCCTTGAGCTACGAGCAGTACTTC. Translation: CASSLALSYEQYF.

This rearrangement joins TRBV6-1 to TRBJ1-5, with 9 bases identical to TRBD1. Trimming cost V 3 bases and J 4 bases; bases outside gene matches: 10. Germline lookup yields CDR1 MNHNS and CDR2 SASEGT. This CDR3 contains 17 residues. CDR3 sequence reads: CASSEEVDRGNNQPQHF. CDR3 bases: TGTGCCAGCAGTGAGGAGGTGGACAGGGGCAATAATCAGCCCCAGCATTTT.

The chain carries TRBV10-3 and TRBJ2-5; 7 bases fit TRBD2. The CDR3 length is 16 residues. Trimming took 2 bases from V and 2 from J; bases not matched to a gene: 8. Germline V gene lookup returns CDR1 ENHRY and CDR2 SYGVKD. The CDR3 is CAISEEPSGYQETQYF. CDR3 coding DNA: TGTGCCATCAGTGAGGAACCTAGCGGTTATCAAGAGACCCAGTACTTC.

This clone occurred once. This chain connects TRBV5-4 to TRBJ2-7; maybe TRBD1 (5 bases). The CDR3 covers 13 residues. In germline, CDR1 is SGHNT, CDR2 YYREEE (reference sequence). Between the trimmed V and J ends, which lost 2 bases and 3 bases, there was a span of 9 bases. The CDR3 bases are TGTGCCAGCAGCTTTCGGACAAACTACGAGCAGTACTTC. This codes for CASSFRTNYEQYF.

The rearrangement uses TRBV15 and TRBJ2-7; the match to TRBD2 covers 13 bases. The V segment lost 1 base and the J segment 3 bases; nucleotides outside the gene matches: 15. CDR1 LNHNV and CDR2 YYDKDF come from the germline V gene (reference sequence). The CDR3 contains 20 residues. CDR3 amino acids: CATSRGGTSGRAATIYEQYF. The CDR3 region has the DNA TGTGCCACCAGCAGAGGGGGTACTAGCGGGAGGGCCGCTACTATCTACGAGCAGTACTTC.

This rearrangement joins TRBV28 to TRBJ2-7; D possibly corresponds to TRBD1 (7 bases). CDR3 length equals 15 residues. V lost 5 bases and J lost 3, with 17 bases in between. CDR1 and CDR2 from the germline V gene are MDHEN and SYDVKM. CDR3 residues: CASSPGDSWFYEQYF. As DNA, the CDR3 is TGTGCCAGCAGTCCGGGGGACAGTTGGTTCTACGAGCAGTACTTC.

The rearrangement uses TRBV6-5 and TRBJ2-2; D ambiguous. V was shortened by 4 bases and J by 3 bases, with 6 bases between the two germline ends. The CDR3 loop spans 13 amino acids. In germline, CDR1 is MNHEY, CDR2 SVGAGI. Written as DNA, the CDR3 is TGTGCCAGCAGTTTAGGAGACACCGGGGAGCTGTTTTTT. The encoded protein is CASSLGDTGELFF.

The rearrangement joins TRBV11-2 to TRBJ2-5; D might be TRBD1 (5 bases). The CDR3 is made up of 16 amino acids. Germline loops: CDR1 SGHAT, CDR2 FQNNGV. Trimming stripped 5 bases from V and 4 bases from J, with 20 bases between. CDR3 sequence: CASSRWGNQGGETQYF. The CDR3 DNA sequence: TGTGCCAGCAGCCGATGGGGAAATCAGGGCGGAGAGACCCAGTACTTC. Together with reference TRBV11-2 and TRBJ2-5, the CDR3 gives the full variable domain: EAGVAQSPRYKIIEKRQSVAFWCNPISGHATLYWYQQILGQGPKLLIQFQNNGVVDDSQLPKDRFSAERLKGVDSTLKIQPAKLEDSAVYLCASSRWGNQGGETQYFGPGTRLLVL.

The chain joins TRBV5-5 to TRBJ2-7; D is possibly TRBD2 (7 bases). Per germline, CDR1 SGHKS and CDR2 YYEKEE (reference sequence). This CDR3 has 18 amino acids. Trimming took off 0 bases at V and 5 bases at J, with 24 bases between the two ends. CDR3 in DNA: TGTGCCAGCAGCTTGGATTTTGGCGGGGTGGGGGGGCTTAACGAGCAGTACTTC. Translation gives CASSLDFGGVGGLNEQYF.

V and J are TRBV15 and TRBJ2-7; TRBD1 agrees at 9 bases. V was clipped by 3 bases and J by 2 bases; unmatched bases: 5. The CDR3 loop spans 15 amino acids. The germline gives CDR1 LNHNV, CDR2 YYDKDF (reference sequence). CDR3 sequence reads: CATSRVDRGTYEQYF. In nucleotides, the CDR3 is TGTGCCACCAGCAGGGTAGACAGGGGGACCTACGAGCAGTACTTC.

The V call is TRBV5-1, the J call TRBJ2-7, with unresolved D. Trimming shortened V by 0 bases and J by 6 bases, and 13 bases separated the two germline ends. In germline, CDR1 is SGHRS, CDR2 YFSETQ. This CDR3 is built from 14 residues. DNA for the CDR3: TGCGCCAGCAGCTTGGTACCGAGCCCGGGCGAGCAGTACTTC. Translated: CASSLVPSPGEQYF.

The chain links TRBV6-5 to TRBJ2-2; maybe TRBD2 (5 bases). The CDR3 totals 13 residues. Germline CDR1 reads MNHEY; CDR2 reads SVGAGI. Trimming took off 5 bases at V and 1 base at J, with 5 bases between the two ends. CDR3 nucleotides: TGTGCCAGCAGTACTAGGAACACCGGGGAGCTGTTTTTT. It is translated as CASSTRNTGELFF.